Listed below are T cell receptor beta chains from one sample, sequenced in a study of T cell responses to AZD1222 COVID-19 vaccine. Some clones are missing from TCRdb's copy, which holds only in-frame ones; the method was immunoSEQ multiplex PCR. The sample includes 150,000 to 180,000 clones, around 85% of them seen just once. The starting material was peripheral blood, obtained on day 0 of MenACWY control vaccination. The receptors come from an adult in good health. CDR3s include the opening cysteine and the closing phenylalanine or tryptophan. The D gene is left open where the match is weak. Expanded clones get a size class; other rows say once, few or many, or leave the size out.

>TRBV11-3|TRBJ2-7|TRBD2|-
TGTGCCAGCAGCTTCCTCGGAGTAGCGGGAGAAGGGTACGAGCAGTACTTC
CASSFLGVAGEGYEQYF
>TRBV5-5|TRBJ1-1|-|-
TGTGCCAGCAGCTCAATCCTTGTGGCTGAAGCTTTCTTT
CASSSILVAEAFF
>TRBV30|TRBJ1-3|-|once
TGTGCCTGGAGTGTACGAGGGAGAAACACCATATATTTT
CAWSVRGRNTIYF
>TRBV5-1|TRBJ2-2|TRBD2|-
TGCGCCAGCAGCTTGTCGCCTAGCGGGCCCGGGGAGCTGTTTTTT
CASSLSPSGPGELFF
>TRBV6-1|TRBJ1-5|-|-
TGTGCCAGCAGTGAGTCTTGGGGGCGCAATCAGCCCCAGCATTTT
CASSESWGRNQPQHF
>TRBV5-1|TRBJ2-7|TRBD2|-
TGCGCCAGCAGCGTTAGTAAGCGGGAGAAGGATGAGCAGTACTTC
CASSVSKREKDEQYF
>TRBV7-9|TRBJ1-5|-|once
TGTGCCAGCAGCGCTCAGGGGCGCAATCAGCCCCAGCATTTT
CASSAQGRNQPQHF
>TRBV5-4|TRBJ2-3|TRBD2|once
TGTGCCAGCAGCTTTCCCACTAGCGGCTCCACAGATACGCAGTATTTT
CASSFPTSGSTDTQYF
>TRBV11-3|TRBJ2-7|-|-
TGTGCCAGCAGCTCCAACCTAATTAGCGAGCAGTACTTC
CASSSNLISEQYF
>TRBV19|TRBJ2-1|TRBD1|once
TGTGCCAGTAGTATGAGACAGGGGGTGGGTTCCGAGCAGTTCTTC
CASSMRQGVGSEQFF
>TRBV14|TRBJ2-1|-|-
TGTGCCAGCAGCCAACCCCGCCCGGGACACCTCTACAATGAGCAGTTCTTC
CASSQPRPGHLYNEQFF
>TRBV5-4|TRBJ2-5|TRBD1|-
TGTGCCAGCAGCTTCGAAGGGGGCAGAGAGACCCAGTACTTC
CASSFEGGRETQYF
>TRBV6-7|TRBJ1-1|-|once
TGTGCCACCCCCGGAGGAGGCGCCGACACTGAAGCTTTCTTT
CATPGGGADTEAFF
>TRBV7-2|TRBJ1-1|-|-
TGTGCCAGCAGCTCTAGACAGTATTGGACTGAAGCTTTCTTT
CASSSRQYWTEAFF
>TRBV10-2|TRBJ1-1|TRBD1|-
TGCGCCAGCAGTCCCCCGAGCGGGACAGGGGACACTGAAGCTTTCTTT
CASSPPSGTGDTEAFF
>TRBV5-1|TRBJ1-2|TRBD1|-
TGCGCCAGCAGCCCGGACAGGGTTCATGGCTACACCTTC
CASSPDRVHGYTF
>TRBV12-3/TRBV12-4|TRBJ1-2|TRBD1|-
TGTGCCAGCACCATTTCAGGGGGCGCCGACTACACCTTC
CASTISGGADYTF
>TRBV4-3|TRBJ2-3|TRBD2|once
TGCGCCAGCAGCCAAGGGAGTCTAGCGGGAGGGCCGGGCACAGATACGCAGTATTTT
CASSQGSLAGGPGTDTQYF
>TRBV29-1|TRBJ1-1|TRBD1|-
TGCAGCGGCTGGACAGGGGAAGCTTTCTTT
CSGWTGEAFF
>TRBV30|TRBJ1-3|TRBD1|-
TGTGCCTGGAGTGCCTACAGGGGCCTAGGGAAGACGAGCTCTGGAAACACCATATATTTT
CAWSAYRGLGKTSSGNTIYF
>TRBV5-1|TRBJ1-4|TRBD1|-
TGCGCCAGCAGCCGGACAGGGGACCTTAATGAAAAACTGTTTTTT
CASSRTGDLNEKLFF
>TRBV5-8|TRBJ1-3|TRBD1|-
TGTGCCAGCAGCCCCCCGGGACAGGGAGTAAACACCATATATTTT
CASSPPGQGVNTIYF
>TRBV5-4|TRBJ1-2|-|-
TGTGCCAGCAGCTTGGGTAGGCAGAACAGGGCCTATGGCTACACCTTC
CASSLGRQNRAYGYTF
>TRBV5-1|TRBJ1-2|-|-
TGCGCCAGCAGCTTGAGGGCTAACTATGGCTACACCTTC
CASSLRANYGYTF
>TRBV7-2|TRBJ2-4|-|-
TGTGCCAGCAGCTCGGTTGCCAAAAACATTCAGTACTTC
CASSSVAKNIQYF
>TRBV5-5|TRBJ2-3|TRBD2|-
TGTGCCAGCAGCTTGACCACAGAAAGGCTTAGCGGGAATCGGGATACGCAGTATTTT
CASSLTTERLSGNRDTQYF
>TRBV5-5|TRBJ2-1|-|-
TGTGCCAGCAGCTTGGTTAGTACGGTGGATGAGCAGTTCTTC
CASSLVSTVDEQFF
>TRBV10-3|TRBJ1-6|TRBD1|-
TGTGCCATCAGAAGGACAGGGGTAAATTCACCCCTCCACTTT
CAIRRTGVNSPLHF
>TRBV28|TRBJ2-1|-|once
TGTGCCAGCAGTCAGTGGTTTAAATTGAACAATGAGCAGTTCTTC
CASSQWFKLNNEQFF
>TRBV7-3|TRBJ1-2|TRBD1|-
TGTGCCAGCAGCATCGACAGGGGGCGCGGCTACACCTTC
CASSIDRGRGYTF
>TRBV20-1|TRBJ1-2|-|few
TGCAGTGCTAGTAAAGGGAGCTCTAACTATGGCTACACCTTC
CSASKGSSNYGYTF
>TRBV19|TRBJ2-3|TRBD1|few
TGTGCCAGTTGCCGGGACAGGGGAACCGATACGCAGTATTTT
CASCRDRGTDTQYF
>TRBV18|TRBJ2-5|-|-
TGTGCCAGCTCACCGGAAAGACAGATCCAAGAGACCCAGTACTTC
CASSPERQIQETQYF
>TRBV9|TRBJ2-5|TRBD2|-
TGTGCCAGCAGCGCTCAGTCGGGACTAGCGGGAGAGACCCAGTACTTC
CASSAQSGLAGETQYF
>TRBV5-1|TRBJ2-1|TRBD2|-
TGCGCCAGCAGCCCGCCGACTAGCGGGGGTAGGGAGCAGTTCTTC
CASSPPTSGGREQFF
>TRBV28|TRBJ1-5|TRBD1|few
TGTGCCAGTATCTTTCCGGGACAGGGGGCCCGGAATCAGCCCCAGCATTTT
CASIFPGQGARNQPQHF
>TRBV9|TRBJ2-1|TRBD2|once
TGTGCCAGCACAAACAAACTAGCGGGGCCAATCAATGAGCAGTTCTTC
CASTNKLAGPINEQFF
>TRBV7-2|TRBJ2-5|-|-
TGTGCCAGCAGCTTACTAGGACAGACCCAGTACTTC
CASSLLGQTQYF
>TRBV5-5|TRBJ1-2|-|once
TGTGCCAGCAGCTTAAAGGCTAACTATGGCTACACCTTC
CASSLKANYGYTF
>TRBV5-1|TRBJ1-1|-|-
TGCGCCAGCAGCTTGGAAGTAGGCACCATGAACACTGAAGCTTTCTTT
CASSLEVGTMNTEAFF
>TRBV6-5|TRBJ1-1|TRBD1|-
TGTGCCAGCAGACAAAACCGGGACAGGGGCACTGAAGCTTTCTTT
CASRQNRDRGTEAFF
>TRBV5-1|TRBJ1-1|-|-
TGCGCCAGCAGCTTGGCCTCTCGTGACACTGAAGCTTTCTTT
CASSLASRDTEAFF
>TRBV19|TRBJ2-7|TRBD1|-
TGTGCCAGTAGGGATCCGGGACAGGGGGGTGGCGAGCAGTACTTC
CASRDPGQGGGEQYF
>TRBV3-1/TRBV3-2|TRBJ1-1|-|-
TGTGCCAGCACCTTCGGACAGATGAACACTGAAGCTTTCTTT
CASTFGQMNTEAFF
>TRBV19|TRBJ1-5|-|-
TGTGCCAGTAGTATACGGGACCACAATCAGCCCCAGCATTTT
CASSIRDHNQPQHF
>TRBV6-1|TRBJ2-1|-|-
TGTGCCAGCAGTGAAATTGCGGGCGTATACAATGAGCAGTTCTTC
CASSEIAGVYNEQFF
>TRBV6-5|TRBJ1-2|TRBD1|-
TGTGCCAGCAGTTATGGACAGGGGGACGGCTATGGCTACACCTTC
CASSYGQGDGYGYTF
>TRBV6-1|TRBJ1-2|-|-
TGTGCCAGCAGAAAACAGATAGCAAACTATGGCTACACCTTC
CASRKQIANYGYTF
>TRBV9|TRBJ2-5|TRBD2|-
TGTGCCAGCAGCGTAGGATTAGCGGGAGCGGTTGAGACCCAGTACTTC
CASSVGLAGAVETQYF
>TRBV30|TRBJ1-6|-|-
TGTGCCTGGAGGGGGAGATCACGGGATAATTCACCCCTCCACTTT
CAWRGRSRDNSPLHF
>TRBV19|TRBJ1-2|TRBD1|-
TGTGCCAGTAAGCCAACCGGACAGGGGAACTATGGCTACACCTTC
CASKPTGQGNYGYTF